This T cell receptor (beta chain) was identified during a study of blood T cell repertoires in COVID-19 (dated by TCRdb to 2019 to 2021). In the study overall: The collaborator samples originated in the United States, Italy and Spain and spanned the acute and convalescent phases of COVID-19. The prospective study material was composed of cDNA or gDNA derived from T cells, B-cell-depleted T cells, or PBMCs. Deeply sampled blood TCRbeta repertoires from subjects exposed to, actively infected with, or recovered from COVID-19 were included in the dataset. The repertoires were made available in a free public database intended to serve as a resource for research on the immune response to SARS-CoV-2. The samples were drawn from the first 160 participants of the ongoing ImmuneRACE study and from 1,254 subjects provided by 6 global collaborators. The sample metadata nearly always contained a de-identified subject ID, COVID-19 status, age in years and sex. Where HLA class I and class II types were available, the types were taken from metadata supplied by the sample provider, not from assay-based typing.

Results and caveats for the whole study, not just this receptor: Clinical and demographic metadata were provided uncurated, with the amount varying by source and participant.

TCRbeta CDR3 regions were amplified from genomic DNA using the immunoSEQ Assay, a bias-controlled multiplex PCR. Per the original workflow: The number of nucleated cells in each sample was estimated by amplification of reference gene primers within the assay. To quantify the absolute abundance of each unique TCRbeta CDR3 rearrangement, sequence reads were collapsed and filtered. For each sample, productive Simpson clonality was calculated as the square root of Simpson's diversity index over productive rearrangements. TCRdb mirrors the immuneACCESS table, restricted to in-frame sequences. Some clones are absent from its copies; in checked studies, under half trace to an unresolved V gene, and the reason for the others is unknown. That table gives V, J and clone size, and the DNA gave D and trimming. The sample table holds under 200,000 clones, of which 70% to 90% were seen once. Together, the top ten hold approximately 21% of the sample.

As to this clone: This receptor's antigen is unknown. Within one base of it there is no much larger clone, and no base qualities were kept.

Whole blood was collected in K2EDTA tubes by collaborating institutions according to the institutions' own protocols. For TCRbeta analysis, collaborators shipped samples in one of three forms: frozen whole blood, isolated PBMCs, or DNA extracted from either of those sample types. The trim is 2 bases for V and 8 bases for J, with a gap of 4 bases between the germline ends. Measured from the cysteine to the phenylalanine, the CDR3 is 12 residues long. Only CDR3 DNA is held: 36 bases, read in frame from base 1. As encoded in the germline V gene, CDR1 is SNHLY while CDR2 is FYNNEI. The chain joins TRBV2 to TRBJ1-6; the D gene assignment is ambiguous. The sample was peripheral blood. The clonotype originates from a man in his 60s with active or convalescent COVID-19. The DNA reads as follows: TGTGCCAGCAGTGAAATAGATTCACCCCTCCACTTT. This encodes CASSEIDSPLHF. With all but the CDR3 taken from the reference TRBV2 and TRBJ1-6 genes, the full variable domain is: EPEVTQTPSHQVTQMGQEVILRCVPISNHLYFYWYRQILGQKVEFLVSFYNNEISEKSEIFDDQFSVERPDGSNFTLKIRSTKLEDSAMYFCASSEIDSPLHFGNGTRLTVT.